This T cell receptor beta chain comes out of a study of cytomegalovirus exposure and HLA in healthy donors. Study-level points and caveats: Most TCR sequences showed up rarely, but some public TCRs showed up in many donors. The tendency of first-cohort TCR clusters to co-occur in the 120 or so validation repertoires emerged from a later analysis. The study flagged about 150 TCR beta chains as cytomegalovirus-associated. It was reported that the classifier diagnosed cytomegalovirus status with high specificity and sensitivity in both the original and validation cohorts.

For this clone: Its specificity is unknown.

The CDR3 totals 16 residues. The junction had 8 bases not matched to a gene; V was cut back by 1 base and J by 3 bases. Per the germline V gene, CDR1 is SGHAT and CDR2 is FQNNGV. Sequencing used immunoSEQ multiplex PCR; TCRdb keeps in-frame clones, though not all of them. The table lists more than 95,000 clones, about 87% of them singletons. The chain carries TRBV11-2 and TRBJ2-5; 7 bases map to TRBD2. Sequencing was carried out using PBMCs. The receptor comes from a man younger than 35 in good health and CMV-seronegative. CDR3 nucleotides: TGTGCCAGCAGCTTAGGTTCGGCTAGCGGAAAAGAGACCCAGTACTTC. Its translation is CASSLGSASGKETQYF.